These 4 T cell receptor beta chains were sequenced from one sample in a study of tumor-infiltrating lymphocytes in primary liver carcinoma. Constant-region priming of around 500 ng total RNA yielded TCR beta cDNA. TCR beta libraries came from three nested multiplex PCR rounds using slightly modified ARM-PCR. The first two PCR rounds used TRBV1-TRBV30 forward primers with a C-beta reverse primer, 10 cycles each. TCRdb re-analysed the multiplex PCR reads in MiXCR, keeping a single row per CDR3 protein. The data contain approximately 190,000 distinct CDR3 sequences, just under 85% of them seen just once; the ten biggest clones take up about a sixth. DNA and RNA were both co-extracted from approximately 20-30 mg of bulk tissue that had not been sorted. Sequenced material: tumor tissue from primary liver carcinoma. The source is a man between 35 and 55 years old with primary liver carcinoma and hepatitis B virus infection.

In regard to this clonotype: The junction does not match germline at one end; this may be a read error. V and J are TRBV29-1 and TRBJ1-1, with 10 positions matching TRBD1. This CDR3 is 15 amino acids long. The V gene's germline CDR1 is SQVTM and CDR2 ANQGSEA. DNA for the CDR3: TGCAGCGCGACAGGGGGCCTCCTCCTGGACACTGAAACTTTCTTT. It codes for CSATGGLLLDTETFF.

On this clonotype: This CDR3 is missing its conserved last phenylalanine or tryptophan, likely due to a read error. The V gene is TRBV11-2, the J gene TRBJ2-4, with D hard to call. CDR1 SGHAT and CDR2 FQNNGV come from the germline V gene. The CDR3 consists of 15 residues. The CDR3 here is CSNTTSAVAKNIQYL. The CDR3 nucleotides read TGTTCCAACACCACTTCGGCGGTAGCCAAAAACATTCAGTACTTA.

This chain links TRBV29-1 with TRBJ1-1; maybe TRBD1 (5 bases). The CDR3 sequence is 12 residues long. CDR1 SQVTM and CDR2 ANQGSEA come from the germline V gene. The CDR3 sequence: CSVTTGNTEAFF. The CDR3 bases are TGCAGTGTCACCACAGGGAACACTGAAGCTTTCTTT. The complete variable domain, with remaining parts taken from reference TRBV29-1 and TRBJ1-1, reads SAVISQKPSRDICQRGTSLTIQCQVDSQVTMMFWYRQQPGQSLTLIATANQGSEATYESGFVIDKFPISRPNLTFSTLTVSNMSPEDSSIYLCSVTTGNTEAFFGQGTRLTVV.

Details on this clonotype: This may be a read error, as it is one base from a much larger clone. J is TRBJ2-7 and V is TRBV28; D assignment may be TRBD1 or TRBD2 (5 bases each). Germline V gene sequence: CDR1 MDHEN, CDR2 SYDVKM. The CDR3 covers 15 residues. V lost 3 bases and J lost 6, with 18 bases in between. CDR3 amino acids: CASSFGAYTIAEQYF. The CDR3 DNA follows: TGTGCCAGCAGTTTCGGGGCCTATACAATAGCCGAGCAGTACTTC.